The T cell receptor beta chain described here comes from a study of T cells in Graves' hyperthyroidism and ophthalmopathy. Trimming removed 1 base from V and 1 base from J, with 10 bases in between. CDR1 is SGHVS and CDR2 is FNYEAQ in the germline V gene. CDR3 length equals 15 residues. There were TCR beta CDR3 regions amplified from RNA transcripts. TCR CDR3 regions were first amplified by RT-PCR with HTBI primers. TCRdb re-called the multiplex PCR reads with MiXCR, one entry per CDR3 protein. The profile shows about 330,000 distinct CDR3 sequences, roughly 15% of them singletons. This clonotype was seen a few times.

The J gene is TRBJ1-1, the V gene TRBV7-6; D gene uncertain. Sequenced material: blood. The receptor was isolated from a woman aged 35 to 49 with Graves' ophthalmopathy. The CDR3 here is CASSLVTLGNTEAFF. The CDR3 DNA sequence: TGTGCCAGCAGCTTAGTGACCCTGGGGAACACTGAAGCTTTCTTT.